This is a list of T cell receptor beta chains from one sample in a study of T cells in Graves' hyperthyroidism and ophthalmopathy. TCRdb re-called the multiplex PCR reads through MiXCR, storing one row per CDR3 protein. The sample lists 450,000 to 550,000 distinct CDR3 sequences, around 24% occurring once. The sample taken for sequencing was blood. The receptors were sampled from a woman in her thirties with Graves' ophthalmopathy. Each CDR3 is given with its conserved first and last residue. The D gene is left open where the match is weak. Size is stated for part of the rows, as once, few or many counts, or as a class when the clone is expanded.

J gene	clone size	V gene	D gene	CDR3 protein	CDR3 DNA
TRBJ2-7	many	TRBV6-2/TRBV6-3	TRBD1	CASSYSNTRGNIVGTGEQYF	TGTGCCAGCAGTTACTCGAATACCAGAGGTAACATTGTGGGGACAGGAGAGCAGTACTTC
TRBJ2-6	many	TRBV2	NA	CASSLGEIGANVLTF	TGTGCCAGCAGTTTGGGGGAAATCGGGGCCAACGTCCTGACTTTC
TRBJ2-7	many	TRBV7-2	NA	CASSLAPRYEQYF	TGTGCCAGCAGCTTAGCGCCCAGATACGAGCAGTACTTC
TRBJ1-2	few	TRBV5-4	NA	CASSWRRGRGKDYGYTF	TGTGCCAGCAGCTGGCGTCGAGGAAGGGGGAAGGACTATGGCTACACCTTC
TRBJ2-2	many	TRBV24-1	TRBD1	CATSDYGQGGHTGELFF	TGTGCCACCAGTGATTATGGACAGGGTGGGCACACCGGGGAGCTGTTTTTT
TRBJ1-1	few	TRBV30	TRBD1	CAWTLQGANTEAFF	TGTGCCTGGACCCTACAGGGGGCGAACACTGAAGCTTTCTTT
TRBJ1-6	many	TRBV12-3/TRBV12-4	NA	CASRNGVTSYNSPLHF	TGTGCCAGCAGAAACGGGGTGACCTCCTATAATTCACCCCTCCACTTT
TRBJ1-2	many	TRBV28	NA	CASRSDNNYGYTF	TGTGCCAGCAGGTCAGACAACAACTATGGCTACACCTTC
TRBJ2-7	many	TRBV4-1	TRBD1	CASSQIDRDRLTYEQYF	TGCGCCAGCAGCCAGATAGACCGGGACAGGCTAACCTACGAGCAGTACTTC
TRBJ1-2	NA	TRBV4-3	NA	CASSQATTDAYGYTF	TGCGCCAGCAGCCAAGCTACCACCGACGCCTATGGCTACACCTTC
TRBJ1-2	NA	TRBV27	TRBD1	CASRRTGSQRGYTF	TGTGCCAGCAGGCGGACAGGGAGTCAGCGCGGCTACACCTTC
TRBJ1-2	NA	TRBV24-1	NA	CATSDILQGIDGYTF	TGTGCCACCAGTGATATACTGCAGGGGATTGATGGCTACACCTTC
TRBJ2-7	NA	TRBV6-1	TRBD2	CATNRGLAGGEQYF	TGTGCCACCAACAGGGGGCTAGCGGGAGGCGAGCAGTACTTC
TRBJ1-2	many	TRBV28	NA	CASAAGDYGYTF	TGTGCCAGCGCGGCAGGGGACTATGGCTACACCTTC
TRBJ1-5	many	TRBV2	NA	CASSRLVQPQHF	TGTGCCAGCAGTCGCCTTGTTCAGCCCCAGCATTTT
TRBJ2-5	NA	TRBV11-1	NA	CASSPIPFQTGAVWEAQYF	TGTGCCAGCAGCCCAATCCCTTTCCAGACAGGAGCCGTTTGGGAGGCCCAGTACTTC
TRBJ2-2	many	TRBV5-1	NA	CASSAFGSTGELFF	TGCGCCAGCAGCGCCTTCGGGAGTACCGGGGAGCTGTTTTTT
TRBJ1-1	many	TRBV20-1	TRBD1	CSGPGQLNTEAFF	TGCAGTGGTCCGGGACAGTTGAACACTGAAGCTTTCTTT
TRBJ1-2	once	TRBV6-1	TRBD1	CASSETGQGTYGYTF	TGTGCCAGCAGTGAAACTGGACAGGGTACCTATGGCTACACCTTC
TRBJ1-5	many	TRBV6-1	NA	CASSTTGNQPQHF	TGTGCCAGCAGTACGACGGGCAATCAGCCCCAGCATTTT
TRBJ2-7	many	TRBV5-1	TRBD2	CASPPGGGHEQYF	TGCGCCAGCCCCCCGGGGGGTGGTCACGAGCAGTACTTC
TRBJ1-1	few	TRBV9	NA	CASSVDPTDSRGGNTEAFF	TGTGCCAGCAGCGTAGACCCGACTGACTCGCGGGGGGGGAACACTGAAGCTTTCTTT
TRBJ1-5	many	TRBV12-3/TRBV12-4	NA	CASSRGQPQHF	TGTGCCAGCAGCAGGGGTCAGCCCCAGCATTTT
TRBJ2-2	few	TRBV30	NA	CAWRLGRTGELFF	TGTGCCTGGAGACTAGGTCGCACCGGGGAGCTGTTTTTT
TRBJ1-2	many	TRBV29-1	NA	CSVDGIATF	TGCAGCGTTGATGGGATCGCCACCTTC
TRBJ1-1	NA	TRBV6-1	TRBD1	CASSLDRLGAFF	TGTGCCAGCAGTCTGGACAGGCTGGGAGCTTTCTTT
TRBJ1-5	many	TRBV28	NA	CASSFYRTNQPQHF	TGTGCCAGCAGTTTTTACAGGACCAATCAGCCCCAGCATTTT
TRBJ1-2	many	TRBV7-3	NA	CASSVGPLTYGYTF	TGTGCCAGCAGCGTCGGACCGCTCACTTATGGCTACACCTTC
TRBJ1-2	NA	TRBV7-9	NA	CASSLYGPGSGYTF	TGTGCCAGCAGCCTATACGGGCCTGGGAGTGGCTACACCTTC
TRBJ1-3	NA	TRBV11-2	NA	CVCSLEGLGFGNTIYF	TGTGTCTGCAGCTTAGAGGGACTGGGGTTCGGAAACACCATATATTTT
TRBJ1-1	many	TRBV20-1	NA	CSAMALWTEAFF	TGCAGTGCGATGGCTTTGTGGACTGAAGCTTTCTTT
TRBJ2-6	NA	TRBV7-3	NA	CASSLTYRDSGANVLTF	TGTGCCAGCAGCTTAACTTACAGGGACTCTGGGGCCAACGTCCTGACTTTC
TRBJ1-5	NA	TRBV12-3/TRBV12-4	TRBD1	CASSTSGTGGLQPQHF	TGTGCCAGCAGTACCTCCGGGACAGGGGGCCTTCAGCCCCAGCATTTT
TRBJ1-1	many	TRBV2	NA	CASSATGYTEAFF	TGTGCCAGCAGCGCAACAGGGTACACTGAAGCTTTCTTT
TRBJ2-7	many	TRBV6-5	TRBD2	CASSSSGTYEQYF	TGTGCCAGCAGTTCTAGCGGAACTTACGAGCAGTACTTC
TRBJ2-7	few	TRBV6-5	TRBD2	CASSLTGLREKNEQYF	TGTGCCAGCAGTTTGACGGGGTTGCGGGAGAAAAACGAGCAGTACTTC
TRBJ1-3	many	TRBV6-1	NA	CASSGDRLHSGNTIYF	TGTGCCAGCAGTGGCGACAGACTACACTCTGGAAACACCATATATTTT
TRBJ1-1	NA	TRBV7-8	TRBD1	CASSFLYRGPNTEAFF	TGTGCCAGCAGCTTTCTGTACAGGGGCCCCAACACTGAAGCTTTCTTT
TRBJ1-3	NA	TRBV18	NA	CASSSLTGGSGNTIYF	TGTGCCAGCTCATCTCTAACCGGGGGCTCTGGAAACACCATATATTTT
TRBJ2-5	many	TRBV12-3/TRBV12-4	TRBD1	CASSRWDRGGQETQYF	TGTGCCAGCAGTCGCTGGGACAGAGGGGGCCAAGAGACCCAGTACTTC
TRBJ2-5	NA	TRBV29-1	NA	CSVEDYGQVGGETQYF	TGCAGCGTTGAAGATTACGGGCAAGTGGGAGGAGAGACCCAGTACTTC
TRBJ2-7	NA	TRBV6-1	TRBD1	CASSSYRDSSYEQYF	TGTGCCAGCAGTAGTTACCGGGACAGCTCTTACGAGCAGTACTTC
TRBJ2-7	many	TRBV10-3	NA	CAISELGPYEQYF	TGTGCCATCAGTGAGCTGGGCCCCTACGAGCAGTACTTC
TRBJ1-2	many	TRBV6-1	NA	CASTENRGGYGYTF	TGTGCCAGCACCGAAAATAGGGGGGGCTATGGCTACACCTTC
TRBJ2-7	many	TRBV30	TRBD1	CAWSVTGSGEQYF	TGTGCCTGGAGTGTGACAGGGTCGGGCGAGCAGTACTTC
TRBJ2-7	many	TRBV7-3	TRBD2	CASLPTSGPYEQYF	TGTGCCAGCCTTCCTACTAGCGGACCCTACGAGCAGTACTTC
TRBJ1-1	NA	TRBV4-1	NA	CASSPDSKNTEAFF	TGCGCCAGCAGCCCCGACAGTAAGAACACTGAAGCTTTCTTT
TRBJ2-4	many	TRBV2	NA	CASSEEENIQYF	TGTGCCAGCAGTGAAGAGGAAAACATTCAGTACTTC
TRBJ1-1	many	TRBV7-9	NA	CASSLDDTEAFF	TGTGCCAGCAGCTTAGATGACACTGAAGCTTTCTTT
TRBJ1-2	few	TRBV28	TRBD1	CASSWTGLLANYGYTF	TGTGCCAGCAGCTGGACAGGGCTGCTAGCTAACTATGGCTACACCTTC
TRBJ1-5	many	TRBV7-9	TRBD1	CASSALRDRNQPQHF	TGTGCCAGCAGCGCTCTCCGGGACAGAAATCAGCCCCAGCATTTT
TRBJ1-5	NA	TRBV5-5	NA	CASSLGGGGGQPQHF	TGTGCCAGCAGCTTGGGGGGCGGCGGTGGGCAGCCCCAGCATTTT
TRBJ1-1	NA	TRBV18	NA	CASSPSAVGNTEAFF	TGTGCCAGCTCACCTTCGGCAGTAGGGAACACTGAAGCTTTCTTT
TRBJ2-4	many	TRBV6-1	NA	CASRTGSENIQYF	TGTGCCAGCAGGACAGGTTCTGAAAACATTCAGTACTTC
TRBJ1-1	few	TRBV7-9	NA	CASSFEYSEAFF	TGTGCCAGCAGCTTTGAGTACTCTGAAGCTTTCTTT
TRBJ1-2	NA	TRBV12-3/TRBV12-4	TRBD1	CASSFRGRQYGYTF	TGTGCCAGCAGTTTTAGGGGGCGGCAATATGGCTACACCTTC
TRBJ2-5	many	TRBV7-8	NA	CASTKRRLQETQYF	TGTGCCAGCACCAAGCGGAGACTCCAAGAGACCCAGTACTTC
TRBJ1-5	many	TRBV28	TRBD1	CASSTGGQPQHF	TGTGCCAGCAGCACAGGGGGTCAGCCCCAGCATTTT
TRBJ2-5	NA	TRBV7-9	NA	CASSPRSPAGRETQYF	TGTGCCAGCAGCCCCCGTTCCCCGGCGGGGAGGGAGACCCAGTACTTC
TRBJ1-2	many	TRBV12-3/TRBV12-4	NA	CATREGGDYGYTF	TGTGCCACCCGTGAGGGAGGGGACTATGGCTACACCTTC